This is a list of T cell receptor beta chains from one sample in a study of response to subunit inactivated influenza vaccine. TCRdb fed the RT-PCR reads into MiXCR, producing one record per CDR3 protein. The sample has about half a million distinct CDR3 sequences; 7.5% to 8.5% are singletons. Material: PBMCs from blood, obtained less than 30 months after vaccination. These receptors were collected from a man between 50 and 69 years old who received an inactivated influenza vaccine. Each CDR3 is given with its conserved first and last residue. The D gene is left open where the match is weak. The size field is filled for only some rows; it gives once, few, many or a size class.

TRBV12-3/TRBV12-4,TRBJ2-7,many,TRBD1,CASSYLGTGFYEQYF,TGTGCCAGCAGTTACCTCGGGACAGGGTTTTACGAGCAGTACTTC
TRBV28,TRBJ2-2,many,.,CASSPPGELFF,TGTGCCAGCAGCCCCCCAGGGGAGCTGTTTTTT
TRBV20-1,TRBJ1-4,many,TRBD1,CSASPGQGFGLFF,TGCAGTGCCTCGCCGGGACAGGGTTTTGGACTGTTTTTT
TRBV12-3/TRBV12-4,TRBJ1-5,.,TRBD1,CASSQTGSLLSEQPQHF,TGTGCCAGCAGCCAGACAGGGAGCCTTCTTTCGGAACAGCCCCAGCATTTT
TRBV28,TRBJ1-6,few,TRBD1,CASSLPPRTGGHSPLHF,TGTGCCAGCAGTTTACCCCCTCGGACAGGGGGCCATTCACCCCTCCACTTT
TRBV7-9,TRBJ2-1,.,.,CASSLSVYEQFF,TGTGCCAGCAGCTTAAGTGTCTATGAGCAGTTCTTC
TRBV4-2,TRBJ1-5,few,TRBD1,CASSQDPQGISNQPQHF,TGTGCCAGCAGCCAGGACCCACAGGGGATTAGCAATCAGCCCCAGCATTTT
TRBV12-3/TRBV12-4,TRBJ1-2,few,.,CASSLGPVGWRDYGYTF,TGTGCCAGCAGTTTAGGGCCAGTGGGGTGGCGCGACTATGGCTACACCTTC
TRBV20-1,TRBJ2-3,few,TRBD1,CSAPDPGGADTQYF,TGCAGTGCTCCCGACCCAGGGGGCGCAGATACGCAGTATTTT
TRBV5-1,TRBJ2-1,.,.,CASSLAEMYNEQFF,TGCGCCAGCAGCTTGGCGGAGATGTACAATGAGCAGTTCTTC
TRBV20-1,TRBJ2-5,.,TRBD2,CSIAGGLETQYF,TGCAGTATAGCGGGAGGCCTGGAGACCCAGTACTTC
TRBV18,TRBJ1-2,many,TRBD1,CASSQDRALGYGYTF,TGTGCCAGCTCACAGGACAGGGCTTTGGGCTATGGCTACACCTTC
TRBV12-3/TRBV12-4,TRBJ1-1,few,.,CASSLIWENTEAFF,TGTGCCAGCAGTTTAATTTGGGAGAACACTGAAGCTTTCTTT